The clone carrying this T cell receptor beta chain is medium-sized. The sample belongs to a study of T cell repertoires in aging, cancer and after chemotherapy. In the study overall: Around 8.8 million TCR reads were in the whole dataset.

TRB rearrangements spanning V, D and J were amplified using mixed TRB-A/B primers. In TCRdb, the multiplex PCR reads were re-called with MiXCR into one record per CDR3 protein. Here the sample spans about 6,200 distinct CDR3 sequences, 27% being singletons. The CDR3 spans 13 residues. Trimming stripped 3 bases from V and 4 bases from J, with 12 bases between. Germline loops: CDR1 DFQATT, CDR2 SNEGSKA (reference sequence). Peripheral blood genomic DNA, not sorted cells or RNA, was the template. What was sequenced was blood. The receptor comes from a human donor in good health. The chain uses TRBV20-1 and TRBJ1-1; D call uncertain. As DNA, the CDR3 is TGCAGTGCTAGGGGCCTTGAATTCACTGAAGCTTTCTTT. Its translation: CSARGLEFTEAFF.